Described below is a single TCR beta chain sequence and its context. This clonotype has a count of ten or more. Which antigen it targets is not known. No quality values exist for individual bases; no much larger clone is one base distant. The approximately 41 donors, aged about 6 to 95 years, were systemically healthy Caucasian individuals from Russia. Ten milliliters of peripheral blood were collected from each donor into EDTA-treated Vacutainer tubes. Ficoll-Paque density-gradient centrifugation was used to isolate PBMCs, with at least 6.5 million per sample. Trizol reagent was used to extract total RNA from PBMCs, with at least 6 micrograms per sample. Naive CD45RAhigh/CD27high T cell percentages were measured by flow cytometry on a PBMC aliquot from every donor. This specimen belongs to a study of blood T cells in healthy people across ages (dated by TCRdb to the mid-2010s). Some background on the complete study: In model experiments, roughly one uniquely barcoded TCR beta cDNA molecule per two T cells was captured by template switching. Using deep sequencing normalized with unique cDNA molecular identifiers, the study measured how TCR beta repertoire diversity changes with age. The donors were split into four age groups: young (average around 15 years), middle-aged (more than 35), aged (approximately 60) and long-lived (approximately 80). To avoid experimental bias, donors of different ages were spread randomly across the sequencing lanes. Using the same blood draw, the study looked at two additional independent replicas of 1 million unique cDNA reads for two donors, one aged 18 to 30 and the other aged 80 or older.

V was cut back by 0 bases and J by 4 bases, leaving a gap of 9 bases between them. Counted from cysteine to phenylalanine, this CDR3 has 14 amino acids. Only the CDR3 part of the read is kept: 42 bases, read in frame from the first base. Based on the germline V gene, the CDR1 and CDR2 sequences are LGHNA and YNFKEQ. Points the paper makes about the study in general: Bulk unsorted PBMC profiling prevented conclusive comparison of naive and antigen-experienced compartments. Estimates of total diversity based on one million sequenced T cells were regarded as lower bounds and as underestimates. There was a strong correlation between observed TCR beta diversity and the percentage of naive T cells measured by flow cytometry. Donor CMV infection status was unknown, potentially confounding age-related changes in expanded clonotypes. Compared with the aged group, the long-lived group had more naive CD4+ T cells, fewer expanded clones and increased TCR diversity, a pattern suggesting age selection. Observed TCR beta diversity per million T cells fell roughly linearly with age, and a significant reduction was already apparent by age roughly 40.

Preparation of the library involved 5' RACE. The listed sequencing device is Illumina HiSeq 2500. A second PCR of about 6 to 11 cycles was run with a J-beta primer mix and a sample-barcoded 5' primer. Each TCR beta cDNA molecule received a unique molecular identifier from a template-switch 5' adaptor carrying 12 random nucleotides. Each sample yielded at least 2.5 million CDR3-containing paired-end reads. All of the RNA was converted into first-strand cDNA using the Mint cDNA synthesis kit, with a TRBC-specific oligonucleotide serving as the primer. After uracil-DNA glycosylase treatment, a first 18-cycle PCR used universal primers M1SS and BC2_uni_R on all cDNA. For the original study's pipeline: Each sample was normalized by randomly selecting 1 million high-quality reads, each carrying a distinct molecular identifier. Reads with shared molecular identifiers were discarded instead of being binned into consensus sequences. MiTCR, run with a Q25 quality threshold and the strictest error-elimination algorithm, handled CDR3 identification, clonotype clustering and error correction. A nonparametric unseen species model with Euler transformation was used to estimate a lower bound on total TCR beta diversity. TCRdb redid the processing of the public reads, applying fastp at Q25 and MiXCR, and retained in-frame beta chains. Entries are consolidated by CDR3 protein sequence, retaining the most common genes and DNA. TCRdb, not the authors, supplied the V and J calls. The sample table holds about 620,000 distinct CDR3 sequences, of which around 50% were seen once. About 13% of the sample is taken by the ten largest.

The receptor's source is a woman older than 75 in good health. The sample taken for sequencing was blood. The chain couples TRBV4-2 to TRBJ2-5; the D gene cannot be resolved reliably. The CDR3 has the sequence CASSQEWLGETQYF. The DNA is as follows: TGTGCCAGCAGCCAAGAATGGCTTGGAGAGACCCAGTACTTC.